Below, 5 T cell receptor beta chains from the same sample are listed, as sequenced in a study of OX40 agonist ivuxolimab in advanced cancers. Here immunoSEQ multiplex PCR was the method, and the copy in TCRdb shows in-frame clones only, minus some. There are over 80,000 clones in the sample; less than 85% occur only once, and about 5.5% lies in the top ten. The sequencing used CD4+ or CD8+ T cells sorted from blood, collected in a trial of the OX40 agonist ivuxolimab. Receptors were obtained from an adult with an advanced solid tumor such as melanoma, head and neck, liver or kidney cancer.

The chain has TRBV23-1 and TRBJ2-7, with TRBD1 matching 9 bases. TRBV23-1 is identified as an open reading frame with a role that is uncertain. J lost 2 bases, V lost 6 bases, and 11 bases had no gene match. This CDR3 spans 16 amino acids. The CDR3 coding sequence is TGCGCCAGCAGCCTAGACAACAGACAGGGGGCCTACGAGCAGTACTTC. Its protein is CASSLDNRQGAYEQYF.

V is TRBV9 and J is TRBJ1-4; perhaps TRBD1 as D (6 bases). This CDR3 is built from 14 residues. Trimming took 0 bases from V and 8 from J, leaving 11 bases between them. Germline V gene data show CDR1 as SGDLS and CDR2 as YYNGEE. Here the CDR3 DNA reads TGTGCCAGCAGCGTAGATCAGAGGGGGGAAAAACTGTTTTTT. It encodes CASSVDQRGEKLFF.

The gene calls are TRBV6-6 and TRBJ2-3; 9 bases map to TRBD2. The trim removed 4 bases at V and 2 bases at J, leaving 1 base unmatched. Germline CDR1 reads MNHNY; CDR2 reads SVGAGI (reference sequence). The CDR3 is made up of 14 amino acids. This CDR3 is CASSSSGTTDTQYF. CDR3 in DNA: TGTGCCAGCAGTTCTAGCGGGACCACAGATACGCAGTATTTT.

The rearrangement joins TRBV2 to TRBJ1-1; D perhaps matches TRBD1 (5 bases). V was trimmed by 2 bases and J by 4 bases, leaving 8 bases between them. Germline assignment: CDR1 SNHLY and CDR2 FYNNEI. The CDR3 runs 13 residues. In DNA, the CDR3 is TGTGCCAGCAGTGAACAGGGATCCACTGAAGCTTTCTTT. It codes for CASSEQGSTEAFF. Using reference TRBV2 and TRBJ1-1 for the parts outside the CDR3, the full variable domain is EPEVTQTPSHQVTQMGQEVILRCVPISNHLYFYWYRQILGQKVEFLVSFYNNEISEKSEIFDDQFSVERPDGSNFTLKIRSTKLEDSAMYFCASSEQGSTEAFFGQGTRLTVV.

The V call is TRBV4-1, the J call TRBJ2-1; D is undetermined. The CDR3 runs to 13 residues. With 3 bases removed from V and 5 bases from J, the gap between germline ends came to 8 bases. Germline lookup yields CDR1 MGHRA and CDR2 YSYEKL. This CDR3 reads CASSHHSDNEQFF. The DNA of the CDR3 is TGCGCCAGCAGCCACCATTCCGACAATGAGCAGTTCTTC.